A single sample gave rise to the 20 T cell receptor beta chains below, sequenced in a study of technical replicates of blood from a handful of donors. Generated by immunoSEQ multiplex PCR, the TCRdb table keeps only in-frame clones and is missing some. The sample consists of roughly 79,000 clones, about 92% of them appearing once. What was sequenced was T cells isolated from PBMCs. The receptors shown here come from a human donor in good health.

J is TRBJ2-7 and V is TRBV6-6; the match to TRBD1 covers 12 bases. CDR1 and CDR2 (germline): MNHNY, SVGAGI (reference sequence). The CDR3 sequence is 16 residues long. Losses at the gene ends were 1 base for V and 3 bases for J; bases not matched to a gene: 4. CDR3 sequence reads: CASSYWGQGAGYEQYF. CDR3 coding DNA: TGTGCCAGCAGTTACTGGGGACAGGGGGCCGGCTACGAGCAGTACTTC.

CDR3 residues: CASSSPQGYEQYF. CDR3 DNA sequence: TGTGCCAGTAGTTCACCACAGGGCTACGAGCAGTACTTC. The rearrangement uses TRBV19 and TRBJ2-7; TRBD1 might be the D (6 bases). Germline CDR1 is LNHDA and CDR2 is SQIVND (reference sequence). The CDR3 contains 13 residues. Trimming left V 5 bases short and J 3 bases short, with 11 bases between.

The chain couples TRBV4-1 to TRBJ2-7; no clear D. Germline values: CDR1 MGHRA, CDR2 YSYEKL. The CDR3 spans 15 residues. Trimming took 0 bases from V and 4 from J, leaving 13 bases between them. Here the CDR3 reads CASSQDSGSPYEQYF. The CDR3 DNA sequence: TGCGCCAGCAGCCAAGATTCAGGTTCGCCTTACGAGCAGTACTTC.

V gene TRBV29-1 combines with J gene TRBJ1-5; D unclear. CDR1 is SQVTM and CDR2 is ANQGSEA in the germline V gene. This CDR3 is 12 amino acids long. V was trimmed by 4 bases and J by 11 bases, leaving 15 bases between them. The CDR3 protein is CSVGLGPEAQHF. The CDR3 DNA is TGCAGCGTTGGATTAGGGCCGGAGGCCCAGCATTTT.

This chain links TRBV6-5 with TRBJ2-1; the D gene is possibly TRBD2 (5 bases). From germline, CDR1 is MNHEY and CDR2 SVGAGI. The CDR3 totals 15 residues. The V and J ends lost 6 bases and 2 bases respectively, with 14 bases between them. DNA of the CDR3: TGTGCCAGCAGCAACCCAGCGGACCCCTACAATGAGCAGTTCTTC. Translating gives CASSNPADPYNEQFF.

The V and J genes are TRBV5-6 and TRBJ1-4, with no clear D. The ends were cut back, 1 base at V and 5 bases at J, with 9 bases in the middle. CDR1 is SGHDT and CDR2 is YYEEEE in the germline V gene. This CDR3 region has 14 residues. CDR3 sequence reads: CASSLPYKNEKLFF. The CDR3 DNA reads as TGTGCCAGCAGCTTGCCTTATAAAAATGAAAAACTGTTTTTT.

V is TRBV28 and J is TRBJ1-5, with no clear D. Germline assignment: CDR1 MDHEN and CDR2 SYDVKM. V lost 6 bases, J lost 0 bases, and 15 bases lay in between. The length of the CDR3 is 16 residues. The chain's CDR3 is CASRSMGGHSNQPQHF. The CDR3 bases are TGTGCCAGCAGATCTATGGGAGGGCATAGCAATCAGCCCCAGCATTTT.

This sequence joins TRBV7-9 and TRBJ2-7, with D maybe TRBD2 (5 bases). The CDR3 extends over 10 amino acids. Germline V CDR1 and CDR2: SEHNR, FQNEAQ (reference sequence). V dropped 6 bases and J dropped 7 bases, with 7 bases sitting between them. The CDR3 loop is CASSIAEQYF. As DNA, the CDR3 is TGTGCCAGCAGTATAGCGGAGCAGTACTTC.

The chain employs TRBV30 and TRBJ1-1; 7 positions match TRBD1. Germline V lookup: CDR1 GTSNPN, CDR2 SVGIG (reference sequence). With V trimmed by 8 bases and J by 2 bases, 5 bases remained unmatched. The CDR3 extends over 12 amino acids. DNA of the CDR3: TGTGCCGGAGGACAGGATAACACTGAAGCTTTCTTT. Its protein product is CAGGQDNTEAFF.

CDR3: CASTVTGSQPQHF. CDR3 DNA: TGTGCCAGCACCGTGACAGGGAGCCAGCCCCAGCATTTT. This chain connects TRBV7-2 to TRBJ1-5; 7 bases are shared with TRBD1. There are 13 residues in the CDR3. Germline CDR1 SGHTA, CDR2 FQGNSA. V lost 7 bases to trimming and J lost 7 bases; unmatched junction nucleotides: 7.

This clone was found once. CDR3 amino acids: CASSLGQEKLFF. Written as DNA, the CDR3 is TGTGCCAGCAGCTTAGGACAGGAAAAACTGTTTTTT. The genes are TRBV11-2 and TRBJ1-4; weak D call: TRBD1 (5 bases). V was trimmed by 1 base and J by 8 bases, leaving 5 bases between them. The V gene's germline CDR1 is SGHAT and CDR2 FQNNGV. The CDR3 runs 12 residues.

This clone has only one observation. This rearrangement joins TRBV6-5 to TRBJ1-1; tentatively, D is TRBD1 (5 bases). CDR3 length equals 13 residues. V was clipped by 4 bases and J by 1 base, with 7 bases between them. The germline V gene encodes CDR1 MNHEY and CDR2 SVGAGI. The CDR3, as DNA: TGTGCCAGCAGTTTCGGACAGAACACTGAAGCTTTCTTT. This translates into CASSFGQNTEAFF.

The chain uses TRBV30 and TRBJ1-2; a possible D gene is TRBD1 (5 bases). The CDR3 is made up of 13 amino acids. V was trimmed by 5 bases and J by 2 bases, leaving 12 bases between them. CDR1 is GTSNPN and CDR2 is SVGIG in the germline V gene (reference sequence). CDR3 amino acids: CAWGKGFNYGYTF. DNA of the CDR3: TGTGCCTGGGGGAAGGGGTTCAACTATGGCTACACCTTC.

The CDR3 here is CASRTGSGYTF. CDR3 in DNA: TGTGCCTCGAGGACAGGGAGTGGCTACACCTTC. This chain uses TRBV6-5 with TRBJ1-2, with 8 bases fitting TRBD1. This CDR3 has 11 residues. J was trimmed by 7 bases and V by 11 bases; bases with no gene match: 6. Germline CDR1 MNHEY, CDR2 SVGAGI.

The rearrangement uses TRBV2 and TRBJ1-4; D is unclear. Germline V gives CDR1 SNHLY, CDR2 FYNNEI. V lost 4 bases and J lost 5, with 5 bases in between. The CDR3 has 12 amino acids. The CDR3 sequence: CASSALNEKLFF. In DNA form, the CDR3 reads TGTGCCAGCAGTGCTTTAAATGAAAAACTGTTTTTT.

This sequence joins TRBV29-1 and TRBJ2-7; a possible D gene is TRBD1 (6 bases). The CDR3 spans 11 residues. V was trimmed by 4 bases and J by 8 bases, leaving 12 bases between them. From germline, CDR1 is SQVTM and CDR2 ANQGSEA. This CDR3 reads CSVVDSPQQYF. The CDR3 bases are TGCAGCGTTGTGGACAGCCCCCAGCAGTACTTC.

The V gene is TRBV5-4, the J gene TRBJ2-5; 7 bases are shared with TRBD2. This CDR3 comprises 13 residues. The trim removed 4 bases at V and 4 bases at J, leaving 4 bases unmatched. Germline CDR1 is SGHNT and CDR2 is YYREEE (reference sequence). The CDR3 here is CASSGLGAETQYF. In nucleotides, the CDR3 is TGTGCCAGCAGCGGACTAGGGGCAGAGACCCAGTACTTC.

The V gene is TRBV7-9, the J gene TRBJ1-1; 7 nucleotides align to TRBD1. Trimming removed 6 bases from V and 1 base from J; junction bases left unmatched: 11. CDR1 is SEHNR and CDR2 is FQNEAQ in the germline V gene (reference sequence). The CDR3 contains 16 residues. The CDR3 spells CASSRKGRDRNTEAFF. In DNA, the CDR3 is TGTGCCAGCAGTCGTAAGGGCAGGGACAGGAACACTGAAGCTTTCTTT.

V is TRBV7-9 and J is TRBJ2-2, with 9 positions matching TRBD1. The germline V gene has CDR1 SEHNR and CDR2 FQNEAQ (reference sequence). Trimming removed 5 bases from V and 6 bases from J; junction bases left unmatched: 10. The CDR3 covers 16 residues. CDR3 sequence: CASSRTGTGYSGELFF. The CDR3 DNA follows: TGTGCCAGCAGCCGAACCGGGACAGGGTATTCCGGGGAGCTGTTTTTT.

This chain uses TRBV4-3 with TRBJ2-3; D perhaps matches TRBD2 (5 bases). CDR1 and CDR2 from the germline V gene are LGHNA and YSLEER. The CDR3 is 15 residues long. The V gene lost 3 bases and the J gene lost 2 bases, with 12 bases spanning the gap. The CDR3 coding sequence is TGCGCCAGCAGCCATGGAGACGGGGACACAGATACGCAGTATTTT. This sequence encodes CASSHGDGDTDTQYF.